This T cell receptor beta chain comes out of a study of T cell changes during pregnancy in multiple sclerosis. This CDR3 has 14 residues. Trimming took off 3 bases at V and 4 bases at J, with 13 bases between the two ends. Germline loops: CDR1 ENHRY, CDR2 SYGVKD. Profiling relied on immunoSEQ multiplex PCR, and the TCRdb table lists in-frame clones only, not all of them. Found here are some 70,000 clones, approximately 90% of them singletons; the top ten hold approximately 1.5%. The sequencing used peripheral blood, collected in the third trimester of pregnancy. The J gene is TRBJ2-7, the V gene TRBV10-3; possible D gene TRBD2, 6 bases. This receptor was taken from a female donor with multiple sclerosis, enrolled in a pregnancy study. The CDR3 reads CAISDSGDHYEQYF. CDR3 nucleotide sequence: TGTGCCATCAGTGACTCGGGGGATCATTACGAGCAGTACTTC.